This is a list of T cell receptor beta chains from one sample in a study of post-analysis software for immune sequencing data. TCRdb re-analysed the PCR reads in MiXCR, keeping a single row per CDR3 protein. The sample lists more than 500,000 distinct CDR3 sequences; around a third were seen once. The sample was blood. Every receptor here comes from a girl aged 2-17 years with multiple sclerosis. Each CDR3 is given with its conserved first and last residue. A D gene is named only where the DNA matches it firmly. Size tells how often a clone was seen (once, few, many) or the class of an expanded clone, and some rows leave it out.

v_gene: TRBV27
d_gene: TRBD1
abundance: -
j_gene: TRBJ1-4
CDR3nt: TGTGCCAGCAGTGGAGGGGGCGAAAAACTGTTTTTT
CDR3aa: CASSGGGEKLFF

v_gene: TRBV29-1
d_gene: -
abundance: -
j_gene: TRBJ1-2
CDR3nt: TGCAGCGTTGATCTGGGGAGAGGCTATGGCTACACCTTC
CDR3aa: CSVDLGRGYGYTF

v_gene: TRBV6-5
d_gene: -
abundance: many
j_gene: TRBJ2-1
CDR3nt: TGTGCCAGCAGGAGGACAGATGAGCAGTTCTTC
CDR3aa: CASRRTDEQFF

v_gene: TRBV20-1
d_gene: TRBD1
abundance: -
j_gene: TRBJ2-6
CDR3nt: TGCAGTTTATTCCGGGACAGGGGGTCTGGGGCCGACGTCCGGACTTTC
CDR3aa: CSLFRDRGSGADVRTF

v_gene: TRBV27
d_gene: -
abundance: few
j_gene: TRBJ1-2
CDR3nt: TGTGCCAGCAGCCCTGGACAGATGACGTATGGCTACACCTTC
CDR3aa: CASSPGQMTYGYTF

v_gene: TRBV10-3
d_gene: -
abundance: -
j_gene: TRBJ2-5
CDR3nt: TGTGCCATCAGAAACCAAGAGACCCAGTACTTC
CDR3aa: CAIRNQETQYF

v_gene: TRBV5-4
d_gene: TRBD1
abundance: few
j_gene: TRBJ1-1
CDR3nt: TGTGCCAGCAGCCCGGGACAGCCGTGGAACACTGAAGCTTTCTTT
CDR3aa: CASSPGQPWNTEAFF

v_gene: TRBV7-9
d_gene: -
abundance: few
j_gene: TRBJ1-6
CDR3nt: TGTGCCAGCAGACCCCAGGGATGGTCACCCCTCCACTTT
CDR3aa: CASRPQGWSPLHF

v_gene: TRBV20-1
d_gene: -
abundance: few
j_gene: TRBJ2-5
CDR3nt: TGCAGTGCTAGTATCACGGAGACCCAGTACTTC
CDR3aa: CSASITETQYF

v_gene: TRBV6-5
d_gene: -
abundance: -
j_gene: TRBJ2-7
CDR3nt: TGTGCCAGCAGTTACTCCTTGGATATATATAGGAGCTCCTACGAGCAGTACTTC
CDR3aa: CASSYSLDIYRSSYEQYF

v_gene: TRBV5-6
d_gene: TRBD2
abundance: -
j_gene: TRBJ2-1
CDR3nt: TGTGCCAGCAGCTTGATAATAGCGGGGCCCTCCTACAATGAGCAGTTCTTC
CDR3aa: CASSLIIAGPSYNEQFF

v_gene: TRBV5-6
d_gene: TRBD1
abundance: -
j_gene: TRBJ1-2
CDR3nt: TGTGCCAGCGGACAGGGCCACTATGGCTACACCTTC
CDR3aa: CASGQGHYGYTF

v_gene: TRBV11-2
d_gene: -
abundance: -
j_gene: TRBJ2-3
CDR3nt: TGTGCCAGCGGGAAAGGGGACGCAGATACGCAGTATTTT
CDR3aa: CASGKGDADTQYF